Only one count was recorded for the clone carrying this T cell receptor beta chain. The entry originates in a study of blood T cell repertoires in COVID-19. Turning to the study itself: Acute-phase and convalescent COVID-19 samples originated in the United States, Italy and Spain.

V gave up 3 bases and J gave up 8 bases, with 14 bases separating them. The V gene's germline CDR1 is DFQATT and CDR2 SNEGSKA (reference sequence). This CDR3 is built from 14 residues. The assay was immunoSEQ multiplex PCR, and TCRdb's table has in-frame clones only and misses some. The sample has over 300,000 clones, around 89% seen once. The receptor was isolated from a man aged 35 to 55 with acute or convalescent COVID-19. Material for sequencing was peripheral blood. V gene TRBV20-1 combines with J gene TRBJ1-6, with a weak D call TRBD1 (6 bases). The DNA of the CDR3 is TGCAGTGCTAGTGTCAGGGGCCGGGATTCACCCCTCCACTTT. Encoded protein: CSASVRGRDSPLHF.